The subject of this entry is one TCR beta chain. Its binding antigen is unknown. The record has no base qualities; no much larger clone is one base away. The data stem from a study of T cell responses to AZD1222 COVID-19 vaccine (dated by TCRdb to about 2021). Study-level background: TCR sequencing was performed for approximately 240 trial participants, of whom some 200 were given two doses of AZD1222 and around 25 were given two doses of MenACWY control vaccine. Trial participants were enrolled by age into 18-55, 56-69 and 70-plus year subgroups, with about 150, 28 and 57 TCR-sequenced participants respectively. Overall study results and their limits: After two AZD1222 doses, both the breadth and the depth of spike-specific TCRs were significantly higher than at day 0 and than in MenACWY recipients. Because no day 14 peak-response samples were available, the repertoires could be characterized only after the peak T cell response. The 56-69-year group was small, and its depth increase did not reach significance, likely because of low power. Reportedly, close to half of the unique spike-specific TCRs recognized epitopes lying outside the regions that are mutated in the B.1.351 and B.1.1.7 variants. Participants were mostly white British and included more females than males, and it was suggested by the authors that clonal diversity may have been underestimated. The whole spike protein was spanned by vaccine-associated CD4 TCRs, and dominant responses were seen in regions 160-218 and 743-854. Conclusions about previously exposed vaccinees are limited because only a handful of AZD1222 recipients were SARS-CoV-2 seropositive at baseline.

Trimmed from V: 5 bases; trimmed from J: 2 bases; junction bases lacking a gene match: 3. Based on the germline V gene (reference sequence), the CDR1 and CDR2 sequences are SEHNR and FQNEAQ. From the cysteine up to the phenylalanine, the CDR3 has a length of 15 residues. The read is trimmed to its CDR3 DNA, 45 bases read in frame from base 1. The time point label corresponds to: baseline before first vaccination. Taken with the paper, the label for treatment or condition translates to: meningococcal conjugate vaccine given as trial control. The vaccinee samples were drawn from two UK trials, COV001 and COV002, one of which was a single-blind randomized controlled phase 2/3 trial testing AZD1222 (ChAdOx1 nCoV-19) in healthy adults. For TCRbeta chain sequencing, PBMC samples were collected from trial participants at day 0 and at day 28 after the second dose. The CDR3 regions of human TCRbeta chains were analyzed by immunosequencing. Regarding the original processing steps: TCRs in the repertoires were compared against a reference library of SARS-CoV-2-specific TCRs that had been generated with the MIRA antigen-specificity platform. Breadth was defined as the fraction of unique TCRs that were SARS-CoV-2-associated. Depth was defined as the fraction of total T cells that were SARS-CoV-2-associated. Each spike-specific TCR was assigned to its reactive spike region and to a CD4 or CD8 class using the MIRA data. Log10-transformed breadth and depth values were compared by one-way ANOVA with Sidak's multiple comparisons tests. What TCRdb holds here is the immuneACCESS table cut down to in-frame rearrangements. Part of the clones is not present; checked against another copy, under half of the missing clones reflect an unresolved V gene, and the others are unexplained. The V and J calls and the clone size are those of that table, but D and trimming were determined from the DNA. The sample profile shows about 47,000 clones; 65% to 80% of them were found once. Jointly, the top ten make up 20% of the sample.

The clonotype originates from an adult in good health. The receptor chain draws on TRBV7-9 and TRBJ2-7; 13 central bases correspond to TRBD2. This specimen was peripheral blood, taken on day 0 of MenACWY control vaccination. The CDR3 protein sequence reads: CASSPGLAGPYEQYF. The nucleotides are TGTGCCAGCAGCCCGGGACTAGCGGGGCCCTACGAGCAGTACTTC.